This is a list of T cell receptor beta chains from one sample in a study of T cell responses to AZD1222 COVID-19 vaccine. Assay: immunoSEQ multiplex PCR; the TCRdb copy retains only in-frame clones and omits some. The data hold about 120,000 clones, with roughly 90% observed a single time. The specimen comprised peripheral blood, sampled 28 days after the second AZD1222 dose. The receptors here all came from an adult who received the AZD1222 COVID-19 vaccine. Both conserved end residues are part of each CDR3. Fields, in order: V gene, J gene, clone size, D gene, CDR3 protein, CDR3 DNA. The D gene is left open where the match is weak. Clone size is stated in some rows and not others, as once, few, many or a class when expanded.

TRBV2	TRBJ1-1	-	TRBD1	CASSESLGTGQRRDTEAFF	TGTGCCAGCAGTGAATCCTTGGGGACAGGGCAAAGAAGGGACACTGAAGCTTTCTTT
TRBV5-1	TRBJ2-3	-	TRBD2	CASSLERGDSTDTQYF	TGCGCCAGCAGCTTGGAGCGGGGGGATAGCACAGATACGCAGTATTTT
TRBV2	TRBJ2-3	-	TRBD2	CASTSGGRYAGYF	TGTGCCAGCACTAGCGGGGGAAGATACGCAGGGTATTTT
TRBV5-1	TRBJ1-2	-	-	CASSLAADNNYGYTF	TGCGCCAGCAGCTTGGCCGCCGACAACAACTATGGCTACACCTTC
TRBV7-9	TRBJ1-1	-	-	CASSLVNTEAFF	TGTGCCAGCAGCCTAGTGAACACTGAAGCTTTCTTT
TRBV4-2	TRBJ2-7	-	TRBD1	CASSQVAGARGIYEQYF	TGTGCCAGCAGCCAAGTAGCTGGTGCCAGGGGGATCTACGAGCAGTACTTC
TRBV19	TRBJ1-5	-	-	CASSTLQGNLQPQHF	TGTGCCAGTAGTACCCTTCAGGGGAACCTTCAGCCCCAGCATTTT
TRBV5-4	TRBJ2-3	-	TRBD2	CASSLGGAGGQTDTQYF	TGTGCCAGCAGCTTGGGAGGAGCGGGGGGGCAGACAGATACGCAGTATTTT
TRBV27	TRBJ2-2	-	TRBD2	CASSPTGGLSNTGELFF	TGTGCCAGCAGTCCTACGGGGGGGCTCTCGAACACCGGGGAGCTGTTTTTT
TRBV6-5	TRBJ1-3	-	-	CASRSWVGGNTIYF	TGTGCCAGCAGGAGCTGGGTTGGTGGAAACACCATATATTTT
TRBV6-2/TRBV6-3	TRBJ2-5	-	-	CASSFYHQETQYF	TGTGCCAGCAGTTTTTACCACCAAGAGACCCAGTACTTC
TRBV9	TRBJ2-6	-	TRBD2	CASSGPGTSRFSGANVLTF	TGTGCCAGCAGCGGCCCTGGGACTAGCCGTTTCTCTGGGGCCAACGTCCTGACTTTC
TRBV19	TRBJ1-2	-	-	CASSPRGREEGYTF	TGTGCCAGTAGTCCCCGAGGGAGGGAGGAGGGCTACACCTTC
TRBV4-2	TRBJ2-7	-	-	CASSQDLSIEREQYF	TGTGCCAGCAGCCAAGATCTATCTATAGAACGCGAGCAGTACTTC
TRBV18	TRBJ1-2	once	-	CASSPQGNYGYTF	TGTGCCAGCTCCCCTCAGGGAAACTATGGCTACACCTTC
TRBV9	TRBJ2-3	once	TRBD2	CASSGTAGGWSDTQYF	TGTGCCAGCAGCGGGACAGCGGGAGGGTGGTCCGATACGCAGTATTTT
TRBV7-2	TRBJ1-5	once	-	CASSSRQGGSNQPQHF	TGTGCCAGCAGCTCAAGACAAGGAGGCAGCAATCAGCCCCAGCATTTT
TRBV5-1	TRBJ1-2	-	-	CASSLQEVGGYTF	TGCGCCAGCAGCTTGCAGGAAGTGGGTGGCTACACCTTC
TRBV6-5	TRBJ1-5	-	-	CASRGAIDQPQHF	TGTGCCAGCAGAGGGGCAATCGATCAGCCCCAGCATTTT
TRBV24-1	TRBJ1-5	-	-	CATSDPRSGQPQHF	TGTGCCACCAGTGATCCACGGTCGGGGCAGCCCCAGCATTTT
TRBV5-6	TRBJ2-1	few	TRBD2	CASSLGSGTSGNNEQFF	TGTGCCAGCAGCTTGGGGTCGGGGACTAGCGGGAACAATGAGCAGTTCTTC
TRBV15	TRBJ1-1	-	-	CATSRGGAESTEAFF	TGTGCCACCAGCAGAGGGGGCGCGGAGAGTACTGAAGCTTTCTTT
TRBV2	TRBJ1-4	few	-	CASREGPINEKLFF	TGTGCCAGCAGAGAAGGACCGATTAATGAAAAACTGTTTTTT
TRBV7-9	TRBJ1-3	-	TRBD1	CASSPSGTGISGNTIYF	TGTGCCAGCAGCCCCTCCGGGACAGGGATCTCTGGAAACACCATATATTTT
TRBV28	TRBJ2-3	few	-	CASSPPRADTQYF	TGTGCCAGCAGTCCTCCTAGGGCAGATACGCAGTATTTT
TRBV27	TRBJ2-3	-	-	CASSPTSSDTQYF	TGTGCCAGCAGTCCTACTTCGTCGGATACGCAGTATTTT
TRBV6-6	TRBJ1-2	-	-	CASILSTLGGDYYGYTF	TGTGCCAGCATTCTATCGACCCTCGGGGGGGACTACTATGGCTACACCTTC
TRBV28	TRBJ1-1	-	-	CASSLWLTGNTEAFF	TGTGCCAGCAGTTTATGGCTCACAGGGAACACTGAAGCTTTCTTT